This record concerns one T cell receptor beta chain sequence. This entry comes from a study of control samples from healthy donors and cancer patients. Germline V gene lookup returns CDR1 PRHDT and CDR2 FYEKMQ (reference sequence). J gave up 3 bases and V 5 bases, and 7 bases lay outside the gene matches. The CDR3 is made up of 15 amino acids. Generated by immunoSEQ multiplex PCR, the TCRdb table keeps only in-frame clones and is missing some. The table lists some 100,000 clones, around nine tenths of them singletons. The clonotype originates from a woman between 45 and 65 years old in good health. Material for sequencing was blood. The rearrangement joins TRBV13 to TRBJ2-1; 7 bases line up with TRBD1. The CDR3 region is CASSRGQQIYNEQFF. The CDR3 DNA sequence: TGTGCCAGCAGCCGGGGACAGCAAATCTACAATGAGCAGTTCTTC.